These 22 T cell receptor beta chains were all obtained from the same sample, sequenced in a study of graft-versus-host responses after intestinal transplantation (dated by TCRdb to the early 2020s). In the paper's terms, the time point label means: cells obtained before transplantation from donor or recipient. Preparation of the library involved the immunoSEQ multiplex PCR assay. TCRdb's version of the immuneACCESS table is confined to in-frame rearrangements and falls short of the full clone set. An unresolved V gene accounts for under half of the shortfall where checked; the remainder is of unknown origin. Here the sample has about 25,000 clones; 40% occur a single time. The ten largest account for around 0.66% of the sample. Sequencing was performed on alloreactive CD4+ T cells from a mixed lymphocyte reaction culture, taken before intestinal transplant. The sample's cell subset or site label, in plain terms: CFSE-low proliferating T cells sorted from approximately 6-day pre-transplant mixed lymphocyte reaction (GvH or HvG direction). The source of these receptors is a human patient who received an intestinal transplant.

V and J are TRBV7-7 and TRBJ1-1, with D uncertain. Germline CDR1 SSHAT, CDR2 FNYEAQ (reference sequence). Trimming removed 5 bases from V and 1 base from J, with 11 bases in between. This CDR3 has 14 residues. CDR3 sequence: CASSPSTGNTEAFF. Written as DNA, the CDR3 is TGTGCCAGCAGCCCGTCCACTGGGAACACTGAAGCTTTCTTT.

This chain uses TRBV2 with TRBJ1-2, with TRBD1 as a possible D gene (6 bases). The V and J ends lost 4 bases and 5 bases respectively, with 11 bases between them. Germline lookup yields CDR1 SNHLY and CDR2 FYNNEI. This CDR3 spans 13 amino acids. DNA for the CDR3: TGTGCCAGCAGTGTTACAGGGTTATATGGCTACACCTTC. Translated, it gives CASSVTGLYGYTF.

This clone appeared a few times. The CDR3 coding sequence is TGTGCCACCGCCCGCCTTGAAACAGGGACGAACACTGAAGCTTTCTTT. Protein sequence: CATARLETGTNTEAFF. The chain carries TRBV2 and TRBJ1-1; perhaps TRBD1 as D (6 bases). Germline loops: CDR1 SNHLY, CDR2 FYNNEI. There are 16 residues in the CDR3. Trimming shortened V by 10 bases and J by 1 base, and 22 bases separated the two germline ends.

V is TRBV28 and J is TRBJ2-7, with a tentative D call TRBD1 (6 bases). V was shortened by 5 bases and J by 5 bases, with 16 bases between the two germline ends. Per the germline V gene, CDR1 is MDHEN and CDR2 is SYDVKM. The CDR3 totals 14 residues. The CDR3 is CASSRPDRYDEQYF. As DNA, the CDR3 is TGTGCCAGCAGTCGACCTGACAGGTACGACGAGCAGTACTTC.

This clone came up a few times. CDR3 bases: TGTGCCAGCAGTTCACTAGCGGGAGTTTCGGGCACAGATACGCAGTATTTT. Translating gives CASSSLAGVSGTDTQYF. This chain links TRBV27 with TRBJ2-3; 11 positions match TRBD2. This CDR3 has 17 residues. J gave up 1 base and V 4 bases, and 7 bases lay outside the gene matches. In germline, CDR1 is MNHEY, CDR2 SMNVEV (reference sequence).

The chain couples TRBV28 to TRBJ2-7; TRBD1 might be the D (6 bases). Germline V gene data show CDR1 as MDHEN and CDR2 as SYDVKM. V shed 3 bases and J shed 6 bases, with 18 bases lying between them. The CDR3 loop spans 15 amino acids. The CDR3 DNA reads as TGTGCCAGCAGTTTTATCCGGCAGGGGAGTTCCGAGCAGTACTTC. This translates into CASSFIRQGSSEQYF.

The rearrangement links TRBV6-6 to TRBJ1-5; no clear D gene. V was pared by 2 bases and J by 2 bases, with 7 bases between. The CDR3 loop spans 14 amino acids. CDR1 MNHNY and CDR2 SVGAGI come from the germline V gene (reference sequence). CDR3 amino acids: CASSYAEGNQPQHF. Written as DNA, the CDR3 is TGTGCCAGCAGTTACGCAGAGGGCAATCAGCCCCAGCATTTT.

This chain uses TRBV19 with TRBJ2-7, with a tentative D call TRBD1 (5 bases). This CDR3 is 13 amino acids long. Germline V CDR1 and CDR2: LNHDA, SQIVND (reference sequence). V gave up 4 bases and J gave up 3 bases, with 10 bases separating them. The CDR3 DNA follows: TGTGCCAGTAGTACCGTCCAGGGCTACGAGCAGTACTTC. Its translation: CASSTVQGYEQYF.

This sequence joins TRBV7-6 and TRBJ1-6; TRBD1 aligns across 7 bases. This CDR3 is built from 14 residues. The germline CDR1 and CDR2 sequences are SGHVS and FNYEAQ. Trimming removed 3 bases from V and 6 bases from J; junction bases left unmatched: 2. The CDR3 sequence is CASSFGQANSPLHF. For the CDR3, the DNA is TGTGCCAGCAGCTTTGGACAGGCTAATTCACCCCTCCACTTT.

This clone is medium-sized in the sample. CDR3 sequence: CASSSLTGSGIGEQFF. The CDR3 DNA reads as TGTGCCAGCAGCTCTCTTACAGGGTCGGGGATAGGTGAGCAGTTCTTC. This chain connects TRBV5-6 to TRBJ2-1; perhaps TRBD1 as D (6 bases). Germline V lookup: CDR1 SGHDT, CDR2 YYEEEE. The CDR3 spans 16 residues. Trimming removed 3 bases at V and 9 bases at J, with 22 bases between. The variable domain in full, with the rest retrieved from reference TRBV5-6 and TRBJ2-1, is DAGVTQSPTHLIKTRGQQVTLRCSPKSGHDTVSWYQQALGQGPQFIFQYYEEEERQRGNFPDRFSGHQFPNYSSELNVNALLLGDSALYLCASSSLTGSGIGEQFFGPGTRLTVL.

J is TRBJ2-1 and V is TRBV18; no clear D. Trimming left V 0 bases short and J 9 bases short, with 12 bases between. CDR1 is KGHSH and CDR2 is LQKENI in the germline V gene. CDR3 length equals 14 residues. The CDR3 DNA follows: TGTGCCAGCTCACCACCTGCCGGCGGAAGTGAGCAGTTCTTC. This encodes CASSPPAGGSEQFF. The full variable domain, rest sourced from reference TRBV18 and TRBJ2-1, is NAGVMQNPRHLVRRRGQEARLRCSPMKGHSHVYWYRQLPEEGLKFMVYLQKENIIDESGMPKERFSAEFPKEGPSILRIQQVVRGDSAAYFCASSPPAGGSEQFFGPGTRLTVL.

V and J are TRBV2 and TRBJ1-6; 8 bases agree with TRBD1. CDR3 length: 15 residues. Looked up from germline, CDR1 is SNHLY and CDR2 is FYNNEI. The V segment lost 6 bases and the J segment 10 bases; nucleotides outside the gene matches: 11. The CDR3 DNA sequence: TGTGCCAGCAGGTTCCACGGACAGGGAGGCTCACCCCTCCACTTT. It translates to CASRFHGQGGSPLHF.

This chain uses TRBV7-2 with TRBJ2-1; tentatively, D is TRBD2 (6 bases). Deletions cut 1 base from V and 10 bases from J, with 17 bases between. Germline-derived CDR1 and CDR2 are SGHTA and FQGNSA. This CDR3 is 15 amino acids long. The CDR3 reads CASSLGVWRGGEQFF. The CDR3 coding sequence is TGTGCCAGCAGCTTAGGGGTGTGGAGGGGTGGAGAGCAGTTCTTC. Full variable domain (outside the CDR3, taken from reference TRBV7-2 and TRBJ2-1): GAGVSQSPSNKVTEKGKDVELRCDPISGHTALYWYRQSLGQGLEFLIYFQGNSAPDKSGLPSDRFSAERTGGSVSTLTIQRTQQEDSAVYLCASSLGVWRGGEQFFGPGTRLTVL.

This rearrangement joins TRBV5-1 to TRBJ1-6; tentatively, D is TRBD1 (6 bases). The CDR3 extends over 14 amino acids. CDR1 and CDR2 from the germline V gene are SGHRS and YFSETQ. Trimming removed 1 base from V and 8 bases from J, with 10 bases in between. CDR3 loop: CASSLTGSDSPLHF. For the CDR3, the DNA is TGCGCCAGCAGCTTGACAGGGTCGGATTCACCCCTCCACTTT.

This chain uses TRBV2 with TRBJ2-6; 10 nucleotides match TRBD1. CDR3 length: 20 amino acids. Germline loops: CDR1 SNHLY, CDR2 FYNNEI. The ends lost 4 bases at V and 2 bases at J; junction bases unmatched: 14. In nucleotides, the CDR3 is TGTGCCAGCAGTGTACGGCTGGACAGGGGGATTGTGGCTGGGGCCAACGTCCTGACTTTC. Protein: CASSVRLDRGIVAGANVLTF.

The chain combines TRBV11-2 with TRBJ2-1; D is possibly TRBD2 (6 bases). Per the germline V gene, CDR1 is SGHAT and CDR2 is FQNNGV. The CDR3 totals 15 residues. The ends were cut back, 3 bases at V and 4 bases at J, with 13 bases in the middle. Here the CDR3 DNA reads TGTGCCAGCAGCTTGGGGGACTCGCTATACAATGAGCAGTTCTTC. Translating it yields CASSLGDSLYNEQFF.

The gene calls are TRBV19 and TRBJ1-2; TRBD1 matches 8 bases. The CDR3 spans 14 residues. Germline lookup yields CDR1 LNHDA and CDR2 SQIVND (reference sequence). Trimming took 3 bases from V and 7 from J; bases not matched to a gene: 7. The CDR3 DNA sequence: TGTGCCAGTAGTATTCCAGGACAGGGCGGTGGCTACACCTTC. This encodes CASSIPGQGGGYTF.

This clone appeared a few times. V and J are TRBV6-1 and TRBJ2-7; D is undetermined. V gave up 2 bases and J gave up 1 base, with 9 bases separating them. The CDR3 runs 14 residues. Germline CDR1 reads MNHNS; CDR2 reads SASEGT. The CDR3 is CASSERSRSYEQYF. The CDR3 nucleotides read TGTGCCAGCAGTGAAAGATCCAGATCCTACGAGCAGTACTTC.

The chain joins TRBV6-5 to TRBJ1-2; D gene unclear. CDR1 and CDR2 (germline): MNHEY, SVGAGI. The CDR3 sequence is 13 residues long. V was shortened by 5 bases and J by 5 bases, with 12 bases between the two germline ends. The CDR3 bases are TGTGCCAGCAGTGAAACTCTGCGGTATGGCTACACCTTC. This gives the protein CASSETLRYGYTF.

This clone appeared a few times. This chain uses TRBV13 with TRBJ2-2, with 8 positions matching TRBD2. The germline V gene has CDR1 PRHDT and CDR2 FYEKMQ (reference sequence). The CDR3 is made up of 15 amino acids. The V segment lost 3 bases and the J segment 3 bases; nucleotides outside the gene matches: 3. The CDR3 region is CASSFLAGYTGELFF. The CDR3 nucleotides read TGTGCCAGCAGCTTTCTAGCGGGCTACACCGGGGAGCTGTTTTTT. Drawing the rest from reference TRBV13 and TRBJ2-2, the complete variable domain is AAGVIQSPRHLIKEKRETATLKCYPIPRHDTVYWYQQGPGQDPQFLISFYEKMQSDKGSIPDRFSAQQFSDYHSELNMSSLELGDSALYFCASSFLAGYTGELFFGEGSRLTVL.

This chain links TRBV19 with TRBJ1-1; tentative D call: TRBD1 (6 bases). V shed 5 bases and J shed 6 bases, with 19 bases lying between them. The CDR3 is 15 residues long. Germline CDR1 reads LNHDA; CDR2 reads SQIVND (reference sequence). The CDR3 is CASSAYRDFPAEAFF. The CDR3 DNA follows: TGTGCCAGTAGTGCCTACAGGGATTTCCCTGCTGAAGCTTTCTTT. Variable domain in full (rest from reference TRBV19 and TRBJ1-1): DGGITQSPKYLFRKEGQNVTLSCEQNLNHDAMYWYRQDPGQGLRLIYYSQIVNDFQKGDIAEGYSVSREKKESFPLTVTSAQKNPTAFYLCASSAYRDFPAEAFFGQGTRLTVV.

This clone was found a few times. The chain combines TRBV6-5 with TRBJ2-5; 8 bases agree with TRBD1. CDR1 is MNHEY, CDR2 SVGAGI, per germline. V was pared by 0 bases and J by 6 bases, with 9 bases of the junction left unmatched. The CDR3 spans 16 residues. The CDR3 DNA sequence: TGTGCCAGCAGTTACTCGATGGGGACAGGTCCAAAGACCCAGTACTTC. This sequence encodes CASSYSMGTGPKTQYF.